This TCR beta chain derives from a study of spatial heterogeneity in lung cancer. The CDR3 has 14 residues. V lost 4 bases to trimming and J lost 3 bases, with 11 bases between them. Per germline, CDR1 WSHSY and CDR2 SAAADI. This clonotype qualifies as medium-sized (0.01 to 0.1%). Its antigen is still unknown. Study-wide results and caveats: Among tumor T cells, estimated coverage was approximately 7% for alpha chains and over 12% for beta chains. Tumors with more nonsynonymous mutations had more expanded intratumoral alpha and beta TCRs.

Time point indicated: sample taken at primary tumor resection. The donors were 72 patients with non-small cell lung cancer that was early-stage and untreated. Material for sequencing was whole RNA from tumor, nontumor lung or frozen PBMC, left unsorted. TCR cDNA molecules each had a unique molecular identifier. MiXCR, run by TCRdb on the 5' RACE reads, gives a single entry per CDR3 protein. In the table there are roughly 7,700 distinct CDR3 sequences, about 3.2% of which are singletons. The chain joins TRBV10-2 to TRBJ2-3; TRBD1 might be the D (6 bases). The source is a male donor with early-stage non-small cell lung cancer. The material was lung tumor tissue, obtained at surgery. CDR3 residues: CASSATGQTDTQYF. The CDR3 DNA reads TGCGCCAGCAGTGCAACAGGGCAGACAGATACGCAGTATTTT.